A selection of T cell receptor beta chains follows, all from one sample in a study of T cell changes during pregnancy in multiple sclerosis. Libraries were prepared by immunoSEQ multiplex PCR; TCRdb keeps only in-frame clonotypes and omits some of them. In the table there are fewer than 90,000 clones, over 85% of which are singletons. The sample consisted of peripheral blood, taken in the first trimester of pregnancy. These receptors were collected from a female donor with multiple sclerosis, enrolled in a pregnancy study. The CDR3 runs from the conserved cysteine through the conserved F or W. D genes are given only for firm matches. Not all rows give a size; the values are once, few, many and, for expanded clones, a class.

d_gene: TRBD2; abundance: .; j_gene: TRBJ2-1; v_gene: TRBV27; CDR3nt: TGTGCCAGCAGTCCCCTTTCGGCGGGAGGTAGCGAGTTCTTC; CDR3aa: CASSPLSAGGSEFF
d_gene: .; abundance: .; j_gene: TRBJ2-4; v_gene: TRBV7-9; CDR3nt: TGTGCCAGCAGCTCAACAGTAGCCAAAAACATTCAGTACTTC; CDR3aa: CASSSTVAKNIQYF
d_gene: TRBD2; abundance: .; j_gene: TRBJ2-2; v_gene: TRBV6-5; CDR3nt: TGTGCCAGCAGTCGACTAGCGGACACCGGGGAGCTGTTTTTT; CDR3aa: CASSRLADTGELFF
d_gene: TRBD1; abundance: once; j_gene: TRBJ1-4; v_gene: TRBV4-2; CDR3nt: TGTGCCAGCAGCCACCGACAGGGCGGCGAAAAACTGTTTTTT; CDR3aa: CASSHRQGGEKLFF
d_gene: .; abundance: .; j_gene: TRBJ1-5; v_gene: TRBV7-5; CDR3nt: TGTGTCAGAAGTGGGACAGGGGGTCTAGGCAATCAGCCCCAGCATTTT; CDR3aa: CVRSGTGGLGNQPQHF
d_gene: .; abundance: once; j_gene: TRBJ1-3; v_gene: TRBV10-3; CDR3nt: TGTGCCATCAGTGACGGCTCTGGAAACACCATATATTTT; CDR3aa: CAISDGSGNTIYF
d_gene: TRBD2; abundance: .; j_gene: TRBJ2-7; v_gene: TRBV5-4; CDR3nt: TGTGCCAGCAGCTTGCCTCGAGGAGCGGGGGGACGCTACGAGCAGTACTTC; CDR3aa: CASSLPRGAGGRYEQYF
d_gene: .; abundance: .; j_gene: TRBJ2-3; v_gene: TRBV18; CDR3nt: TGTGCCAGCTCACCTCCGTCTTCGGCGGGAAGGACAGATACGCAGTATTTT; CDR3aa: CASSPPSSAGRTDTQYF
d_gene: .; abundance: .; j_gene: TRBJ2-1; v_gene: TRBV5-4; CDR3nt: TGTGCCAGCAGCTTCGTCGGTCGGGATGAGCAGTTCTTC; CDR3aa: CASSFVGRDEQFF
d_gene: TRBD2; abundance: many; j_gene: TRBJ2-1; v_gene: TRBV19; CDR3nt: TGTGCCAGTAGTATTCAAGCGGGGGATTACAATGAGCAGTTCTTC; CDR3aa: CASSIQAGDYNEQFF
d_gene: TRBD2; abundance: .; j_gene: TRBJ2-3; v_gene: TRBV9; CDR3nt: TGTGCCAGCAGCGTAGGGTCTAGCGGGAGCACAGATACGCAGTATTTT; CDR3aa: CASSVGSSGSTDTQYF
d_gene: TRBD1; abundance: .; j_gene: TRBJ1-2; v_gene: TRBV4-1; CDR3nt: TGCGCCAGCAGCCGACAGGGGGACCTAGGCTATGGCTACACCTTC; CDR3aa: CASSRQGDLGYGYTF
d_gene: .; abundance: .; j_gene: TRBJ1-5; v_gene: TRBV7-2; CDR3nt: TGTGCCAGCAGCTTAGGAGATCATCAGCCCCAGCATTTT; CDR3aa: CASSLGDHQPQHF
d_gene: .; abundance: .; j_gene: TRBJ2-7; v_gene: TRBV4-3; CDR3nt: TGCGCCAGCAGCCAAGGTGTGGCCAGCTCCTACGAGCAGTACTTC; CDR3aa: CASSQGVASSYEQYF
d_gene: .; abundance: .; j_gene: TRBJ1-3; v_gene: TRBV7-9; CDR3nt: TGTGCCAGCAGCTTCGGGGAGGGAAACACCATATATTTT; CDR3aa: CASSFGEGNTIYF
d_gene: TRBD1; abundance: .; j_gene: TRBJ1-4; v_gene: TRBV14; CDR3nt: TGTGCCAGCAGCCGGGACAGGGGTGAAAAACTGTTTTTT; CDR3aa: CASSRDRGEKLFF
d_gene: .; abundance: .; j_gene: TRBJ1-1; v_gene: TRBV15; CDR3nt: TGTGCCACCAGCAGAAAATTCGGGGGATTTTCGGGGAACACTGAAGCTTTCTTT; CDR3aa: CATSRKFGGFSGNTEAFF
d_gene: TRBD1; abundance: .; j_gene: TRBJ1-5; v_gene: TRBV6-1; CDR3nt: TGTGCCGCTCGGACAGGCCGCAATCAGCCCCAGCATTTT; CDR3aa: CAARTGRNQPQHF
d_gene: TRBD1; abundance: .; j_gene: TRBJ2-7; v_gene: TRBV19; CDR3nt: TGTGCCAGTAGTATGACAGGGATACTCGCCTACGAGCAGTACTTC; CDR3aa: CASSMTGILAYEQYF
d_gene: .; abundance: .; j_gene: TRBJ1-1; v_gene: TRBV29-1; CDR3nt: TGCAGCGTTGTAAGGGGGGGGACTGAAGCTTTCTTT; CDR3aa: CSVVRGGTEAFF
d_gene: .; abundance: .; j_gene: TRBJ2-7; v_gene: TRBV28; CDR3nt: TGTGCCAGCAGCCCCCGTCTATATCTTAGCGAGCAGTACTTC; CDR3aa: CASSPRLYLSEQYF
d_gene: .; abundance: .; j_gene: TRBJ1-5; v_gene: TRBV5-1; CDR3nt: TGCGCCAGCAGCTTGATCCCAGATCAGCCCCAGCATTTT; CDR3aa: CASSLIPDQPQHF
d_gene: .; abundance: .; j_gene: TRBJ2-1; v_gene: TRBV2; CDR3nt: TGTGCCAGCAGTGAAGCAACAGGGTTAGTCAATGAGCAGTTCTTC; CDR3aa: CASSEATGLVNEQFF
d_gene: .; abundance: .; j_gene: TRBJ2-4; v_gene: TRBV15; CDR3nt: TGTGCCACCCGGGGGACCGAAACCATTCAGTACTTC; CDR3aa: CATRGTETIQYF
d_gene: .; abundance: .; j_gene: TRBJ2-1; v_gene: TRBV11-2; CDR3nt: TGTGCCAGCGGTGGGAGACTTCTTAATGAGCAGTTCTTC; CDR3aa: CASGGRLLNEQFF
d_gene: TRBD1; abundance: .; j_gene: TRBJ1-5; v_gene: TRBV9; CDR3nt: TGTGCCAGCAGCGCAAAGGACAGGGGGATAGGTCAGCCCCAGCATTTT; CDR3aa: CASSAKDRGIGQPQHF
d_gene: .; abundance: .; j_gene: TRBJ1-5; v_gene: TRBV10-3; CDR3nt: TGTGCCATCAGTGAGTCGCCGGCCGGGCAGCCCCAGCATTTT; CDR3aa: CAISESPAGQPQHF
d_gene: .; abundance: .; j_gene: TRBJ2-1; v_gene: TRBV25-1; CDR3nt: TGTGCCAGCAGTCCAACAGACAGGTACTACAATGAGCAGTTCTTC; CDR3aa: CASSPTDRYYNEQFF
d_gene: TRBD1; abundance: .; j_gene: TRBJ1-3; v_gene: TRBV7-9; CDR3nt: TGTGCCAGCAGCCTCTACAGGGGGACTGTTGGAAACACCATATATTTT; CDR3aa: CASSLYRGTVGNTIYF
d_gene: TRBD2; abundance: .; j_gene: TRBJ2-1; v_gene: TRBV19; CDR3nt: TGTGCCAGTAGTATCAGCGGGTCTAGCGGGAGATCTGGGTTGTTCTTC; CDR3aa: CASSISGSSGRSGLFF
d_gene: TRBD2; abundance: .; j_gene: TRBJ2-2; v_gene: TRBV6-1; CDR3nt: TGTGCCAGCAGTGTGCTAGCGGGAGGGGGAAAGGGAGAAACCGGGGAGCTGTTTTTT; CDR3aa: CASSVLAGGGKGETGELFF
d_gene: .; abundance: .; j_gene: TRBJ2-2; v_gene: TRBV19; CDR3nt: TGTGCCAGTAGTATATACTACCCAAACACCGGGGAGCTGTTTTTT; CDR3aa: CASSIYYPNTGELFF
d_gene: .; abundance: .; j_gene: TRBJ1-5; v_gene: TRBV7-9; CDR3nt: TGTGCCAGCAGCTTAGGTCCCGAGCCCCAGCATTTT; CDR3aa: CASSLGPEPQHF
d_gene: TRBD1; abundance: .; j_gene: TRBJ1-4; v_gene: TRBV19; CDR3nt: TGTGCCAGTAGGGAACAGGGGAGCGGTAATGAAAAACTGTTTTTT; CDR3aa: CASREQGSGNEKLFF
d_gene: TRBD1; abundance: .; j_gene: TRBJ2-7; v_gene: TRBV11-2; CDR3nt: TGTGCCAGCAGCCCGGGACAGGGTTCCTACGAGCAGTACTTC; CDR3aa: CASSPGQGSYEQYF